The 31 T cell receptor beta chains reported below all come from one sample, sequenced in a study of T cell responses to AZD1222 COVID-19 vaccine. The table came from immunoSEQ multiplex PCR; TCRdb's copy has only in-frame clones and leaves some out. The table shows almost 80,000 clones, with 87% occurring only once. The material was peripheral blood, obtained on day 0 of AZD1222 vaccination. The receptors originated from an adult in good health.

V and J are TRBV12-5 and TRBJ2-6; 12 bases are a match to TRBD2. After removal of 9 bases from V and 0 bases from J, the junction contained 6 bases not matched to a gene. CDR3 size: 17 residues. Germline V gene sequence: CDR1 LGHNT, CDR2 FRNRAP. Here the CDR3 reads CARGTSGSSSGANVLTF. The CDR3 coding sequence is TGTGCTAGGGGGACTAGCGGGTCTAGCTCTGGGGCCAACGTCCTGACTTTC.

CDR3 sequence (DNA): TGTGCCAGCAGCCTAACAGGGGTGGCCTACGAGCAGTACTTC. This sequence encodes CASSLTGVAYEQYF. The chain links TRBV5-4 to TRBJ2-7; 7 bases are shared with TRBD1. With 4 bases clipped from V and 2 bases from J, the junction kept 6 bases outside the gene matches. The CDR3 is 14 residues long. Per germline, CDR1 SGHNT and CDR2 YYREEE (reference sequence).

The chain has TRBV18 and TRBJ1-5, with 7 bases fitting TRBD1. The CDR3 consists of 14 residues. J lost 6 bases, V lost 2 bases, and 4 bases had no gene match. The germline V gene has CDR1 KGHSH and CDR2 LQKENI. CDR3 in DNA: TGTGCCAGCTCACCAGGCAGGGGGATTCAGCCCCAGCATTTT. It yields the protein CASSPGRGIQPQHF.

V usage is TRBV2 and J usage is TRBJ1-5, with D possibly matching TRBD1 (6 bases). Trimming shortened V by 4 bases and J by 4 bases, and 11 bases separated the two germline ends. The CDR3 extends over 14 amino acids. CDR1 and CDR2 from the germline V gene are SNHLY and FYNNEI. CDR3 sequence: CASSGRQVNQPQHF. CDR3 nucleotide sequence: TGTGCCAGCAGTGGGAGACAGGTTAATCAGCCCCAGCATTTT. Complete variable domain (other parts from reference TRBV2 and TRBJ1-5): EPEVTQTPSHQVTQMGQEVILRCVPISNHLYFYWYRQILGQKVEFLVSFYNNEISEKSEIFDDQFSVERPDGSNFTLKIRSTKLEDSAMYFCASSGRQVNQPQHFGDGTRLSIL.

CDR3 protein: CASSFRGVGGHEQYF. For the CDR3, the DNA is TGTGCCAGCAGCTTCCGCGGAGTCGGGGGCCACGAGCAGTACTTC. The chain joins TRBV7-9 to TRBJ2-7; D is possibly TRBD1 or TRBD2 (6 bases each). This CDR3 has 15 amino acids. V lost 3 bases and J lost 5, with 17 bases in between. Germline V gene lookup returns CDR1 SEHNR and CDR2 FQNEAQ (reference sequence).

The chain employs TRBV5-1 and TRBJ2-1; D is unresolved. The CDR3 extends over 16 amino acids. Germline V lookup: CDR1 SGHRS, CDR2 YFSETQ. Trimming pared 0 bases from V and 8 bases from J, leaving 18 bases between. The CDR3 protein is CASSLADHGSWDEQFF. The DNA of the CDR3 is TGCGCCAGCAGCTTGGCAGACCATGGGTCTTGGGATGAGCAGTTCTTC. Variable domain in full (rest from reference TRBV5-1 and TRBJ2-1): KAGVTQTPRYLIKTRGQQVTLSCSPISGHRSVSWYQQTPGQGLQFLFEYFSETQRNKGNFPGRFSGRQFSNSRSEMNVSTLELGDSALYLCASSLADHGSWDEQFFGPGTRLTVL.

The chain couples TRBV27 to TRBJ2-1; 9 nucleotides match TRBD2. Germline V gives CDR1 MNHEY, CDR2 SMNVEV (reference sequence). The CDR3 consists of 15 residues. The ends lost 6 bases at V and 6 bases at J; junction bases unmatched: 9. The CDR3 DNA is TGTGCCAGCAGCCGCCCCCTAGCGGGAAGCAATGAGCAGTTCTTC. Its protein product is CASSRPLAGSNEQFF.

This chain links TRBV27 with TRBJ2-1; D is ambiguous. In germline, CDR1 is MNHEY, CDR2 SMNVEV (reference sequence). The ends were cut back, 6 bases at V and 0 bases at J, with 15 bases in the middle. CDR3 length equals 16 residues. CDR3 amino acids: CASSRDQSSSYNEQFF. CDR3 DNA sequence: TGTGCCAGCAGCCGTGACCAATCCAGCTCCTACAATGAGCAGTTCTTC.

V usage is TRBV27 and J usage is TRBJ2-7; TRBD2 matches 8 bases. The V segment lost 2 bases and the J segment 4 bases; nucleotides outside the gene matches: 1. Germline V lookup: CDR1 MNHEY, CDR2 SMNVEV (reference sequence). The CDR3 runs to 13 residues. In DNA, the CDR3 is TGTGCCAGCAGTTTAACTAGCGGTTACGAGCAGTACTTC. This translates into CASSLTSGYEQYF.

The rearrangement joins TRBV11-2 to TRBJ1-3, with D possibly matching TRBD1 (6 bases). Trimming left V 1 base short and J 2 bases short, with 6 bases between. This CDR3 is built from 14 residues. Germline V gene lookup returns CDR1 SGHAT and CDR2 FQNNGV. CDR3 residues: CASSLGTAGNTIYF. The CDR3 DNA reads as TGTGCCAGCAGCTTAGGGACAGCTGGAAACACCATATATTTT.

This clone was observed once. This chain connects TRBV27 to TRBJ1-5, with unresolved D. This CDR3 region has 16 residues. With 5 bases removed from V and 4 bases from J, the gap between germline ends came to 18 bases. Germline V lookup: CDR1 MNHEY, CDR2 SMNVEV (reference sequence). The DNA for the CDR3 is TGTGCCAGCAGTACAAATGGACCTTCGATGAATCAGCCCCAGCATTTT. Its translation is CASSTNGPSMNQPQHF.

The gene calls are TRBV12-3 or TRBV12-4 and TRBJ2-1; D perhaps matches TRBD2 (6 bases). This CDR3 has 13 residues. Trimming took 6 bases from V and 10 from J, leaving 16 bases between them. CDR3 in DNA: TGTGCCAGCAGCCTTCTACGGGGGTCGGAGCAGTTCTTC. Translating it yields CASSLLRGSEQFF.

This clone was seen only once. This chain uses TRBV3-1 (or the pseudogene TRBV3-2) with TRBJ1-3; no clear D. The CDR3 is 13 amino acids. V was trimmed by 3 bases and J by 7 bases, leaving 10 bases between them. Germline lookup yields CDR1 LGHDT and CDR2 YNNKEL (reference sequence). The CDR3 spells CASSQPLGNTIYF. The CDR3 coding sequence is TGTGCCAGCAGCCAGCCCTTAGGGAACACCATATATTTT.

This clone was seen only a few times. The chain carries TRBV9 and TRBJ1-6; tentatively, D is TRBD1 (5 bases). The CDR3 runs to 13 residues. CDR1 SGDLS and CDR2 YYNGEE come from the germline V gene. Trimming removed 0 bases at V and 10 bases at J, with 8 bases between. The CDR3 DNA reads as TGTGCCAGCAGCGTAGGTGGGGGATCACCCCTCCACTTT. It encodes CASSVGGGSPLHF. Looking up the rest from reference TRBV9 and TRBJ1-6 gives the full variable domain: DSGVTQTPKHLITATGQRVTLRCSPRSGDLSVYWYQQSLDQGLQFLIQYYNGEERAKGNILERFSAQQFPDLHSELNLSSLELGDSALYFCASSVGGGSPLHFGNGTRLTVT.

The chain carries TRBV18 and TRBJ1-1; 7 positions match TRBD1. Germline assignment: CDR1 KGHSH and CDR2 LQKENI. The CDR3 runs 13 residues. V shed 9 bases, J shed 1 base, and the junction held 5 bases outside the gene matches. CDR3 protein: CASRQGANTEAFF. CDR3 nucleotide sequence: TGTGCCAGTCGACAGGGAGCGAACACTGAAGCTTTCTTT.

The genes are TRBV4-1 and TRBJ2-1; 8 nucleotides align to TRBD2. This CDR3 is built from 16 residues. V shed 0 bases and J 5 bases; nucleotides not matched to a gene: 6. Germline loops: CDR1 MGHRA, CDR2 YSYEKL. The CDR3: CASSQDRTSLDNEQFF. The CDR3 region has the DNA TGCGCCAGCAGCCAAGATCGGACTAGCCTCGACAATGAGCAGTTCTTC.

This clone has only a few counts. V and J are TRBV3-1 (or the pseudogene TRBV3-2) and TRBJ1-6, with 8 bases identical to TRBD1. Germline CDR1 reads LGHDT; CDR2 reads YNNKEL (reference sequence). The J segment lost 7 bases and the V segment lost 8 bases, leaving 7 bases of the junction unmatched. The CDR3 extends over 14 amino acids. The CDR3 spells CASSSGQGNSPLHF. CDR3 coding DNA: TGTGCCAGCTCATCCGGACAGGGAAATTCACCCCTCCACTTT.

V gene TRBV28 combines with J gene TRBJ1-1, with D hard to call. The CDR3 consists of 13 residues. The V gene lost 5 bases and the J gene lost 1 base, with 8 bases spanning the gap. Germline CDR1 MDHEN, CDR2 SYDVKM. DNA of the CDR3: TGTGCCAGCAGTCCCCCGAGGAACACTGAAGCTTTCTTT. The encoded protein is CASSPPRNTEAFF.

V and J are TRBV28 and TRBJ2-4, with 9 bases identical to TRBD2. The germline V gene encodes CDR1 MDHEN and CDR2 SYDVKM. The CDR3 covers 18 residues. V lost 5 bases and J lost 0; bases outside the gene matches: 11. This CDR3 is CASSPHPGLALAKNIQYF. The CDR3, as DNA: TGTGCCAGCAGTCCCCACCCCGGACTAGCGCTAGCCAAAAACATTCAGTACTTC.

This chain uses TRBV28 with TRBJ2-5; D unresolved. This CDR3 is 12 amino acids long. V shed 9 bases and J shed 0 bases, with 8 bases lying between them. The V gene's germline CDR1 is MDHEN and CDR2 SYDVKM. CDR3 region: CASQQNQETQYF. The CDR3 DNA follows: TGTGCCAGTCAACAGAACCAAGAGACCCAGTACTTC.

The V and J genes are TRBV20-1 and TRBJ2-5; D remains ambiguous. With 3 bases removed from V and 5 bases from J, the gap between germline ends came to 22 bases. The CDR3 runs 16 residues. From germline, CDR1 is DFQATT and CDR2 SNEGSKA (reference sequence). The chain's CDR3 is CSASRSRTRLTETQYF. CDR3 DNA: TGCAGTGCTAGTCGTTCGAGGACCCGGCTCACGGAGACCCAGTACTTC.

The chain couples TRBV4-1 to TRBJ1-3; the D is unclear. V lost 4 bases to trimming and J lost 1 base, with 17 bases between them. CDR1 is MGHRA and CDR2 is YSYEKL in the germline V gene. CDR3 length equals 17 residues. Here the CDR3 reads CASSPHEGPLSGNTIYF. The CDR3 nucleotides are TGCGCCAGCAGCCCCCACGAGGGCCCACTTTCTGGAAACACCATATATTTT.

The V and J genes are TRBV6-5 and TRBJ2-3, with TRBD2 identical over 7 bases. Germline V gene sequence: CDR1 MNHEY, CDR2 SVGAGI. V lost 7 bases, J lost 0 bases, and 4 bases stayed unmatched. This CDR3 comprises 14 residues. The CDR3 loop reads CASKAGLSTDTQYF. The CDR3 DNA is TGTGCCAGCAAAGCGGGGCTAAGCACAGATACGCAGTATTTT.

V and J are TRBV18 and TRBJ1-2; TRBD1 might be the D (5 bases). The CDR3 runs 14 residues. In germline, CDR1 is KGHSH, CDR2 LQKENI. Trimming stripped 2 bases from V and 8 bases from J, with 15 bases between. The CDR3: CASSPTGGADGYTF. The CDR3 DNA is TGTGCCAGCTCACCAACGGGAGGGGCAGACGGCTACACCTTC.

This rearrangement joins TRBV4-2 to TRBJ1-3, with D hard to call. The germline gives CDR1 LGHNA, CDR2 YNFKEQ. V lost 3 bases and J lost 0, with 6 bases in between. CDR3 length: 14 amino acids. The DNA of the CDR3 is TGTGCCAGCAGCCAGGAGTCCTCTGGAAACACCATATATTTT. Residues: CASSQESSGNTIYF.

In this sample, this clone turned up once. DNA for the CDR3: TGTGCCAGCAGCTTAACCGGCGCGAGAAGGAGCAATCAGCCCCAGCATTTT. Its translation: CASSLTGARRSNQPQHF. The chain is built from TRBV13 and TRBJ1-5; D unclear. In germline, CDR1 is PRHDT, CDR2 FYEKMQ (reference sequence). The V end lost 2 bases, the J end lost 1 base, and 15 bases lay between the germline ends. This CDR3 has 17 amino acids.

The chain carries TRBV6-5 and TRBJ2-1, with a weak D call TRBD2 (6 bases). Germline-derived CDR1 and CDR2 are MNHEY and SVGAGI. There are 15 residues in the CDR3. The V end lost 7 bases, the J end lost 5 bases, and 18 bases lay between the germline ends. CDR3 DNA: TGTGCCAGCATCCCTTTGTCCGGGAGCAACAATGAGCAGTTCTTC. Residues: CASIPLSGSNNEQFF.

The chain carries TRBV6-2 or TRBV6-3 and TRBJ2-4; TRBD2 matches at 13 bases. The trim removed 4 bases at V and 0 bases at J, leaving 0 bases unmatched. The CDR3 runs to 16 residues. From germline, CDR1 is MNHEY and CDR2 SVGEGT. The CDR3 loop reads CASSWTSGGAKNIQYF. In nucleotides, the CDR3 is TGTGCCAGCAGTTGGACTAGCGGGGGAGCCAAAAACATTCAGTACTTC.

This chain joins TRBV29-1 and TRBJ1-4; TRBD1 matches 9 bases. CDR3 length equals 13 residues. Losses at the gene ends were 5 bases for V and 8 bases for J; bases not matched to a gene: 6. Germline V gives CDR1 SQVTM, CDR2 ANQGSEA. Written as DNA, the CDR3 is TGCAGCGTTACCGGGACAGGGTCCGAAAAACTGTTTTTT. Amino acid sequence: CSVTGTGSEKLFF.

The rearrangement uses TRBV5-6 and TRBJ1-2; 7 bases match TRBD1. The CDR3 has 13 residues. CDR1 and CDR2 (germline): SGHDT, YYEEEE. The ends lost 3 bases at V and 5 bases at J; junction bases unmatched: 4. The CDR3 DNA sequence: TGTGCCAGCAGCTCCGTACAGGGGTATGGCTACACCTTC. Its protein product is CASSSVQGYGYTF.

The V gene is TRBV11-3, the J gene TRBJ2-1; 14 bases fit TRBD2. From germline, CDR1 is SGHNT and CDR2 YENEEA. The V and J ends lost 4 bases and 6 bases, in that order; junction bases with no gene match: 14. This CDR3 spans 19 amino acids. CDR3 sequence reads: CASSSRRLAGGPGGNEQFF. CDR3 DNA sequence: TGTGCCAGCAGCTCCCGGAGACTAGCGGGAGGGCCCGGGGGCAATGAGCAGTTCTTC.